The rows below give T cell receptor beta chains drawn from one sample of a study of radiotherapy plus CTLA-4 blockade in lung cancer. TCRdb keeps only in-frame clones here, not all; method: immunoSEQ multiplex PCR. The sample shows about 59,000 clones, roughly 76% of them seen only once. Source: peripheral blood, taken from a patient treated with radiotherapy plus ipilimumab. The receptors derive from a human donor with non-small cell lung cancer who had a complete response to radiotherapy plus ipilimumab. CDR3s include the opening cysteine and the closing phenylalanine or tryptophan. D genes are given only for firm matches. Some rows have no size entry. The others give once, few or many, or a class for an expanded clone.

d_gene,abundance,v_gene,j_gene,len,CDR3aa,CDR3nt
-,-,TRBV6-1,TRBJ1-1,12,CASSLGGPEAFF,TGTGCCAGCAGCTTGGGGGGTCCTGAAGCTTTCTTT
TRBD1,-,TRBV10-2,TRBJ2-7,13,CASNREGALEQYF,TGCGCCAGCAACAGAGAGGGGGCCCTCGAGCAGTACTTC
-,-,TRBV4-3,TRBJ2-1,18,CASSQDLRSGGSYNEQFF,TGCGCCAGCAGCCAAGATCTCCGTTCCGGTGGCTCCTACAATGAGCAGTTCTTC
-,-,TRBV18,TRBJ1-1,16,CASSPSGAGRGTEAFF,TGTGCCAGCTCACCTAGCGGGGCGGGGAGAGGCACTGAAGCTTTCTTT
TRBD1,-,TRBV7-9,TRBJ2-1,15,CASSWDRSSYNEQFF,TGTGCCAGCAGCTGGGACAGGAGCTCCTACAATGAGCAGTTCTTC
-,once,TRBV4-3,TRBJ2-3,12,CAGSQDTVTQYF,TGCGCCGGCAGCCAAGATACGGTTACGCAGTATTTT
-,-,TRBV5-4,TRBJ2-3,14,CASSSRTSTDTQYF,TGTGCCAGCAGCTCGAGAACTAGCACAGATACGCAGTATTTT
TRBD1,-,TRBV7-9,TRBJ2-7,12,CASSYDRGEQYF,TGTGCCAGCAGCTACGACAGGGGGGAGCAGTACTTC
-,-,TRBV28,TRBJ1-1,15,CAIATVRILNTEAFF,TGTGCCATAGCTACCGTTAGGATTCTGAACACTGAAGCTTTCTTT
-,-,TRBV19,TRBJ2-5,12,CASSIDHQTQYF,TGTGCCAGTAGTATAGATCATCAGACCCAGTACTTC
-,once,TRBV11-2,TRBJ2-3,13,CASSGSPTDTQYF,TGTGCCAGCAGCGGGAGCCCCACAGATACGCAGTATTTT
-,-,TRBV27,TRBJ1-2,13,CASSSQGFGGYTF,TGTGCCAGCAGTAGTCAGGGGTTCGGGGGCTACACCTTC
TRBD2,once,TRBV2,TRBJ2-7,15,CASSRLAGNSYEQYF,TGTGCCAGCAGTCGACTAGCGGGGAACTCCTACGAGCAGTACTTC
-,-,TRBV10-3,TRBJ1-5,15,CAISEAQGYEQPQHF,TGTGCCATCAGTGAGGCGCAGGGGTACGAACAGCCCCAGCATTTT
-,-,TRBV30,TRBJ2-2,14,CAWSQQVDTGELFF,TGTGCCTGGAGTCAGCAGGTGGACACCGGGGAGCTGTTTTTT
TRBD2,-,TRBV4-1,TRBJ2-3,17,CASSQEKLAGATDTQYF,TGCGCCAGCAGCCAAGAGAAACTAGCGGGGGCTACAGATACGCAGTATTTT
-,-,TRBV2,TRBJ1-2,13,CASSPVANYGYTF,TGTGCCAGCAGTCCGGTTGCTAACTATGGCTACACCTTC
TRBD1,-,TRBV2,TRBJ1-5,15,CASSVSGQGNQPQHF,TGTGCCAGCAGTGTATCCGGACAGGGGAATCAGCCCCAGCATTTT
TRBD2,-,TRBV15,TRBJ2-7,15,CATSSAGAGGYEQYF,TGTGCCACCAGCAGCGCGGGAGCGGGAGGGTACGAGCAGTACTTC
-,-,TRBV5-1,TRBJ1-6,15,CASSLLGGYNSPLHF,TGCGCCAGCAGCCTGTTAGGCGGTTATAATTCACCCCTCCACTTT
-,once,TRBV4-3,TRBJ2-2,16,CASSQVASSSTGELFF,TGCGCCAGCAGCCAAGTTGCGAGTTCGAGCACCGGGGAGCTGTTTTTT
TRBD1,-,TRBV25-1,TRBJ1-2,15,CASSEATGQSYGYTF,TGTGCCAGCAGTGAGGCGACGGGACAGTCCTATGGCTACACCTTC
-,few,TRBV6-6,TRBJ1-1,12,CASSYDYTEAFF,TGTGCCAGCAGTTACGACTACACTGAAGCTTTCTTT
-,few,TRBV28,TRBJ2-3,16,CASKPQTGYSTDTQYF,TGTGCCAGCAAACCTCAAACAGGGTATAGCACAGATACGCAGTATTTT
-,-,TRBV7-2,TRBJ1-2,12,CASSLTGYGYTF,TGTGCCAGCAGCTTAACAGGGTACGGCTACACCTTC
TRBD1,few,TRBV18,TRBJ1-2,15,CASSQDLTGLDGYTF,TGTGCCAGCTCACAGGACTTGACAGGGTTGGATGGCTACACCTTC
-,-,TRBV4-3,TRBJ1-1,13,CASRGPGFTEAFF,TGCGCCAGCAGAGGTCCCGGGTTTACTGAAGCTTTCTTT
-,-,TRBV4-2,TRBJ2-1,13,CASSRPRADEQFF,TGTGCCAGCAGCCGACCGCGGGCGGATGAGCAGTTCTTC
-,medium-sized,TRBV18,TRBJ1-1,15,CASSSQGVRNTEAFF,TGTGCCAGCTCGTCTCAGGGTGTCAGGAACACTGAAGCTTTCTTT
TRBD2,-,TRBV18,TRBJ2-3,17,CASSPRYGLADTDTQYF,TGTGCCAGCTCACCTCGCTACGGACTAGCGGACACAGATACGCAGTATTTT
-,few,TRBV19,TRBJ2-7,12,CASFSGSYEQYF,TGTGCCAGTTTTTCCGGGTCCTACGAGCAGTACTTC
-,-,TRBV14,TRBJ2-3,13,CASSQFGGGSVYF,-
TRBD1,-,TRBV5-6,TRBJ2-7,13,CASSSDRAHEQYF,TGTGCCAGCAGCTCGGACAGGGCTCACGAGCAGTACTTC
TRBD1,-,TRBV28,TRBJ1-2,15,CASAAGTGHNYGYTF,TGTGCCAGCGCAGCAGGGACAGGCCATAACTATGGCTACACCTTC
-,-,TRBV21-1,TRBJ2-3,17,CASSPPGTSHVTDTQYF,TGTGCCAGCAGCCCCCCAGGGACTTCACATGTCACAGATACGCAGTATTTT